The sequence of this TCR beta chain was determined in a study of T-cell reconstitution after alpha-beta-depleted transplantation in children. General study results and limits: Diversity and T-cell counts at one year after transplant derived mostly from new T cells. The origin of high day-60 TCRbeta diversity in some patients lay in surviving recipient T cells and thymic progenitors. The origin of alpha-beta T cells about two months after transplant was reportedly several hundred expanded graft clones.

It was with unique molecular identifiers that the TCRbeta library was prepared. TCRdb recomputed calls from the PCR reads with MiXCR, one row per CDR3 protein. In the table there are a few hundred thousand distinct CDR3 sequences, roughly 43% of which are singletons. V was clipped by 4 bases and J by 7 bases, with 11 bases between them. There are 13 residues in the CDR3. This clonotype was observed at least ten times. Its specificity is not known. The TCR sequence derives from a girl aged 2-10 years with aplastic anemia, due to receive a stem cell transplant. The rearrangement joins TRBV12-3 or TRBV12-4 to TRBJ1-5, with D tentatively TRBD1 (5 bases). The sample in question was PBMCs, obtained before TCRalphabeta/CD19-depleted stem cell transplant. As DNA, the CDR3 is TGTGCCAGCAGTTCCGCGGGGGGACAGCCCCAGCATTTT. Encoded protein: CASSSAGGQPQHF.